The 7 T cell receptor beta chains below were found in one sample sequenced in a study of Ad26.COV2.S vaccination and SARS-CoV-2 variants. Treatment reported: over 15 received Ad26.COV2.S at low or high dose, single or two shots; about 5 received placebo; per-sample allocation not given. The investigators took samples on day 63 after the first vaccine or placebo injection. Profiling relied on immunoSEQ multiplex PCR, and the TCRdb table lists in-frame clones only, not all of them. The repertoire consists of 300,000 to 350,000 clones, with 85% to 90% occurring once and the leading ten covering approximately 5%. This material consisted of peripheral blood, taken in a trial of Ad26.COV2.S vaccine versus placebo. Source of these receptors: a person between 18 and 60 years old who received the Ad26.COV2.S COVID-19 vaccine or a placebo.

This chain connects TRBV9 to TRBJ2-5; TRBD1 matches at 9 bases. CDR1 and CDR2 from the germline V gene are SGDLS and YYNGEE. The CDR3 runs to 15 residues. With V trimmed by 4 bases and J by 2 bases, 6 bases remained unmatched. CDR3 DNA: TGTGCCAGCAGCACTCGGGACAGGGAACAAGAGACCCAGTACTTC. Its translation is CASSTRDREQETQYF.

The count of this clone is one. The chain joins TRBV5-4 to TRBJ2-3; weak D call: TRBD2 (6 bases). The germline CDR1 and CDR2 sequences are SGHNT and YYREEE (reference sequence). Trimming took 1 base from V and 0 from J, leaving 18 bases between them. CDR3 length: 18 amino acids. As DNA, the CDR3 is TGTGCCAGCAGCTTGCGGGCCGGGAGCCGGGAGAGCACAGATACGCAGTATTTT. Translation: CASSLRAGSRESTDTQYF.

The chain employs TRBV5-1 and TRBJ2-7; unclear D gene. Germline V CDR1 and CDR2: SGHRS, YFSETQ. The CDR3 length is 13 residues. V was clipped by 0 bases and J by 1 base, with 5 bases between them. This chain's CDR3 is CASSLAPSYEQYV. The CDR3 nucleotides read TGCGCCAGCAGCTTGGCCCCATCCTACGAGCAGTACGTC.

The gene calls are TRBV5-1 and TRBJ1-2; tentative D call: TRBD1 (5 bases). Germline V gene sequence: CDR1 SGHRS, CDR2 YFSETQ. Trimming removed 6 bases from V and 0 bases from J, with 15 bases in between. CDR3 length: 15 residues. The CDR3 region is CASNFGTGANYGYTF. CDR3 coding DNA: TGCGCCAGCAACTTCGGGACGGGAGCTAACTATGGCTACACCTTC.

The chain combines TRBV18 with TRBJ2-3, with TRBD1 identical over 10 bases. Germline V lookup: CDR1 KGHSH, CDR2 LQKENI. Trimming cost V 2 bases and J 6 bases; bases outside gene matches: 14. CDR3 length equals 18 residues. The CDR3 is CASSPYKTGGIASDTQYF. CDR3 coding DNA: TGTGCCAGCTCACCATACAAGACAGGGGGCATTGCGTCGGATACGCAGTATTTT.

V gene TRBV21-1 combines with J gene TRBJ2-2; the DNA was not compared with TRBD1, the D call given in the table. TRBV21-1 is deemed a pseudogene. The CDR3 has 16 residues. The CDR3 loop reads CASSKGQQGYTGELFF. As DNA, the CDR3 is TGTGCCAGCAGCAAAGGGCAACAGGGGTACACCGGGGAGCTGTTTTTT.

This chain links TRBV6-5 with TRBJ1-1; D is perhaps TRBD1 (6 bases). CDR3 length: 15 amino acids. Germline V gene lookup returns CDR1 MNHEY and CDR2 SVGAGI. V was pared by 2 bases and J by 3 bases, with 13 bases between. In nucleotides, the CDR3 is TGTGCCAGCAGTTACGGGGACGGACAGTACACTGAAGCTTTCTTT. Translated, it gives CASSYGDGQYTEAFF.